This T cell receptor beta chain was sequenced for a study of OX40 agonist ivuxolimab in advanced cancers. Across the whole study: The drug used for patients, ivuxolimab, was an agonistic anti-OX40 (CD134) antibody. Hepatocellular carcinoma, melanoma, renal cell or head and neck cancer affected the dose-escalation patients.

The table came from immunoSEQ multiplex PCR; TCRdb's copy has only in-frame clones and leaves some out. The data show about 51,000 clones, more than 70% seen once. CDR3 length: 14 amino acids. Germline assignment: CDR1 SGHRS and CDR2 YFSETQ. V lost 0 bases, J lost 5 bases, and 9 bases lay in between. The starting material was CD4+ or CD8+ T cells sorted from blood, obtained in a trial of the OX40 agonist ivuxolimab. The clonotype comes from an adult with an advanced solid tumor such as melanoma, head and neck, liver or kidney cancer. The J gene is TRBJ2-1, the V gene TRBV5-1; D unresolved. CDR3 in amino acids: CASSLGLTNNEQFF. DNA of the CDR3: TGCGCCAGCAGCTTGGGACTCACAAACAATGAGCAGTTCTTC.